This record covers a single T cell receptor beta chain. Antigen unknown. Time point noted: week 47, end of study. Every vaccine dose comprised 300 ug of mutant IDH1 20-mer peptide plus topical imiquimod. The sample belongs to a study of a mutant IDH1 vaccine in newly diagnosed glioma. Background on the study: The start of vaccination came 4-6 weeks after radiotherapy alone, or with temozolomide cycles. Those enrolled had earlier been treated with radiotherapy, temozolomide, or both, mostly both.

Profiled with immunoSEQ multiplex PCR; TCRdb holds only in-frame clones, not every one. The sample lists 10,000 to 15,000 clones, around 78% occurring once. The germline V gene has CDR1 MRHNA and CDR2 SNTAGT. The CDR3 has 15 residues. J was trimmed by 7 bases and V by 4 bases; bases with no gene match: 8. The source material was PBMCs, sampled from a glioma patient whose treatment included an IDH1 peptide vaccine. The clonotype comes from a woman aged 40 to 50 with glioma. The rearrangement joins TRBV6-4 to TRBJ2-1; 9 bases are a match to TRBD2. In DNA, the CDR3 is TGTGCCAGCAGTGGGGTAGCGGGAGTCGGGAATGAGCAGTTCTTC. It encodes CASSGVAGVGNEQFF.